Described below is a single TCR beta chain sequence and its context. The antigen it recognizes is unknown. The data were taken from a study of cytomegalovirus exposure and HLA in healthy donors (dated by TCRdb to 2016 to 2017). Describing the broader study: According to an earlier analysis of several hundred of the donors, roughly 180 million T cells yielded 90 million to 140 million unique TCR beta sequences and about 300 Gb of sequence data. To study patterns of TCR occurrence, a later analysis re-analyzed previously published TCR beta repertoires from around 660 donors and added high-resolution HLA genotyping. HLA typing included class I and class II loci at four-digit resolution. The genetic ancestry cluster associated with self-reported Caucasian donors included approximately 85% of the roughly 390 genotyped donors. An early release covering more than 500 HLA-typed donors comprised about 300 gigabases of sequencing data and approximately 80 million unique TCR sequences. In the later analysis, no new phenotypic data were used to find candidate immune exposures; instead, reliance was placed on TCR beta sequences and their occurrence across donors. The study was designed to test whether signatures of past pathogen exposure could be identified by cataloging public T cell receptors. Five DR-DQ haplotypes were handled as single units for association and clustering because linkage in the cohort was strong. Donor age, sex, ethnicity and CMV serostatus were compiled together with the repertoire data. High-throughput TCR immunosequencing, statistical association of individual TCRs with disease status, and machine learning were combined to predict cytomegalovirus infection status. In an earlier analysis of 500 to 650 of the donors, high-throughput TCR beta sequencing was used to judge whether each TCR beta V gene segment behaved as functional or pseudogenic. Across 300 to 400 genotyped donors of the cohort, an average of approximately 200,000 unique TCR beta nucleotide sequences per donor were sequenced, and 15% to 20% of those sequences were non-productive. Every repertoire in the discovery cohort had been generated on one and the same sequencing platform. Along with the roughly 670-subject first cohort, a separate validation cohort of over 90 different subjects was used. Genome-wide SNP genotypes for about 65% of the 666 donors were used in a later genetic analysis, which treated that subset as a discovery cohort. Using immunosequencing, the study profiled T cell repertoires from roughly 650 subjects and related those repertoires to cytomegalovirus serostatus. The number of typed donors differed by locus: 629-630 for A, B, C, DRB1 and DQB1; 500 to 550 for DQA1; 606 for DPA1; and around 450 for DPB1.

The cohort was made up of approximately 670 healthy bone marrow donors. At the time of sampling, all cohort members were nominally healthy, though unrecorded immune exposures were likely present. The donor was CMV seronegative and belonged to the group of around 400 seronegative cohort members. A peripheral blood sample was collected from each donor, and TCR beta sequencing was performed on peripheral blood mononuclear cells. The Qiagen DNeasy Blood Extraction Kit was used to extract genomic DNA from the blood cell samples. Receptor libraries were prepared by the immunoSEQ multiplex PCR assay. The multiplex PCR relied on a mix of 60 forward primers for TCR Vbeta segments and 13 reverse primers for TCR Jbeta segments. The CDR3 region of rearranged TCR beta genes was amplified from genomic DNA with a multiplex PCR assay. The amplified TCR beta libraries were sequenced on the Illumina HiSeq System as 87-base-pair reads. Turning to the authors' computational methods: In a later analysis, 77 million or so unique TCR beta chains were counted across the 500 to 700 repertoires, and roughly 11 million of these chains were shared by at least two donors. Raw reads were error-corrected and collapsed into unique sequences with a nearest-neighbor algorithm that merged closely related sequences to remove PCR and sequencing errors. Alignment of CDR3 sequences to IMGT reference sequences was used to assign V, D and J gene segments. For a sequence to be retained, at least a six-nucleotide match to both a V gene segment and a J gene segment was required. A rearrangement counted as productive if the CDR3 had no stop codons and remained in frame with V and J, and every other rearrangement counted as non-productive. Following IMGT convention, CDR3 was defined as the stretch from the second conserved V-encoded cysteine to the conserved J-encoded phenylalanine. In an earlier analysis of around 540 of the donors, sequences lacking an unambiguous match to a single V gene segment were excluded. In an earlier analysis of more than 500 of the donors, a V segment was called functional when productive rearrangements were above 56.7%, and segregating when the standard deviation between donors exceeded 5%. To diagnose cytomegalovirus status from the catalog of TCR beta chain sequences, a statistical classification framework was built. V and J gene assignment, in a later analysis, came from comparing TCR nucleotide sequences with IMGT/GENE-DB human TR gene sequences. A later analysis assigned CDR3 sequences and most-parsimonious VDJ recombination scenarios with the TCRdist pipeline. In a later analysis, each TCR beta chain was defined by its CDR3 amino acid sequence together with its V-gene family, and reads lacking a unique V-gene family were excluded. A later analysis removed 450 to 600 highly shared, low-generation-probability nucleotide sequences to deal with suspected cross-contamination and a sequencing artifact. A later analysis calculated a clonal expansion index for each public chain from normalized within-repertoire ranks of inferred template counts. A later analysis computed generation probabilities with a VDJ recombination model fitted to out-of-frame rearrangements, and checked the results against IGoR. In a later analysis, hypergeometric tests were used to score TCR-TCR, TCR-HLA and TCR-CMV co-occurrence, with a repertoire-size bias correction applied to TCR pairs. To estimate false discovery rates, a later analysis permuted the HLA or CMV assignments 20 times. In a later analysis, co-occurring TCRs were grouped using DBSCAN, and TCRdist sequence similarity was added for clustering within HLA-allele-positive subsets. For co-occurrence clustering, repertoires with fewer than 30,000 or more than 120,000 public chains were excluded, along with roughly 5 repertoires with anomalous nucleotide sharing. TCRdb obtained this table from immuneACCESS and retained in-frame rearrangements with V and J assigned. These tables miss some clones; where compared with another copy, unresolved V genes account for less than half of the shortfall, and the remainder is unexplained. The V and J calls and clone size come from that table; D and trimming were worked out from the DNA. The sample table on file contains some 180,000 clones. About 6.5% of the sample is taken by the ten largest.

Spanning cysteine to phenylalanine, the CDR3 consists of 12 amino acids. CDR3 DNA only is kept here, 36 bases in frame from base 1. V and J are truncated by 8 bases and 5 bases respectively, leaving an intervening sequence of 12 bases. CDR1 SNHLY and CDR2 FYNNEI were looked up in the germline V gene. Study-wide findings and limitations: A later analysis found that HLA-associated TCR beta chains were more clonally expanded and had lower generation probabilities than equally common non-associated chains. In a later genetic analysis, fewer N-insertions in productive TCRs were reported among donors in an Asian-associated ancestry cluster than the roughly 700-donor mean. A further reported finding was that TCR beta sequences accurately predicted the HLA-A and HLA-B alleles for most subjects in the first cohort. In a later analysis, several top co-occurrence clusters were reported to appear linked to parvovirus B19, influenza, CMV and Epstein-Barr virus. Broadly in line with IMGT annotations, most TCR beta V segments showed up in productive rearrangements about 87% or about 30% of the time in an earlier analysis of several hundred of the donors. Specific HLA alleles were associated with about 17,000 TCR beta sequences at a false discovery rate of 0.05 in a later analysis. The classifier was reported to diagnose cytomegalovirus status with high specificity and sensitivity in both the original cohort and the validation cohort. A later analysis found that most CMV-associated TCR beta chains appeared HLA-restricted, with HLA associations seemingly driven largely by CMV exposure. While some public TCRs were present in many individuals, most TCR sequences turned up only very rarely across donors. This cohort had only TCR beta chains sequenced, and the lack of alpha or paired-chain data limited which features could be detected. The sequencing pipeline was judged likely to have produced a cluster of highly shared sequence variants as a technical artifact. In vitro tests confirmed that a few of the cytomegalovirus-associated TCR beta chains recognize cytomegalovirus antigens. HLA typing was unavailable for some donors at each locus, so association tests used only the typed subset. When HLA alleles, especially DR and DQ, strongly co-occurred, TCR associations were difficult to assign to individual alleles. Sequencing depth was assumed to be roughly uniform across donors in the presence/absence analyses, though that assumption may not hold. Linkage disequilibrium might explain the correlated functional status among segregating V segments, but an unknown experimental factor could not be excluded. Some IMGT-functional V segments, including TRBV6-2 and TRBV6-3, could not be told apart with the 87-base-pair reads, so those segments were excluded. The study gave a list of 150 to 200 TCR beta chains associated with cytomegalovirus. Because counts were too low, some 17 rarely observed V segments, including chromosome 9 orphons, were left out of the earlier analysis of 500 to 650 of the donors. For the cohort, immune exposure information was limited to CMV serostatus. A later genetic analysis associated a missense DCLRE1C variant with V-gene and J-gene trimming of TCR beta chains, and an independent cohort replicated the association. It was suggested by the authors that the approach could potentially be generalized to other disease states and immunological phenotypes. In a later analysis, TCR association rates were found to vary across HLA loci, with the most associated TCRs seen for DRB1 alleles and the fewest for HLA-C alleles.

The sequenced material came from PBMCs. The sequence was obtained from a man younger than 40 in good health and CMV-seronegative. This chain is built from TRBV2 and TRBJ1-1; a weak D assignment points to TRBD1 (6 bases agree). The CDR3 corresponds to CASHGQSTEAFF. The sequence in DNA is TGTGCCAGCCATGGACAGTCGACTGAAGCTTTCTTT.